Below, 18 T cell receptor beta chains from the same sample are listed, as sequenced in a study of cytomegalovirus exposure and HLA in healthy donors. PCR involved 60 Vbeta and 13 Jbeta primers. The assay was immunoSEQ multiplex PCR, and TCRdb's table has in-frame clones only and misses some. The sample has some 150,000 clones; roughly 78% are singletons. Sequencing input: PBMCs. The receptors were sampled from a man aged 45-60 years in good health and CMV-seropositive.

The genes are TRBV10-3 and TRBJ2-5; 7 nucleotides match TRBD2. CDR1 ENHRY and CDR2 SYGVKD come from the germline V gene. V lost 8 bases to trimming and J lost 4 bases; unmatched junction nucleotides: 16. CDR3 length equals 16 residues. The CDR3 nucleotides are TGTGCCATCTCTTTGGGAGGCGGGAGAACGGTAGAGACCCAGTACTTC. Translated, it gives CAISLGGGRTVETQYF.

The chain is built from TRBV6-5 and TRBJ1-4; the D is unclear. CDR3 length: 11 amino acids. Germline CDR1 and CDR2: MNHEY and SVGAGI. V was shortened by 2 bases and J by 10 bases, with 5 bases between the two germline ends. The CDR3 region is CASSYGTKLFF. CDR3 sequence (DNA): TGTGCCAGCAGTTACGGCACAAAACTGTTTTTT.

In this sample, this clone turned up a few times. The V and J genes are TRBV5-1 and TRBJ1-2; D is unresolved. Germline loops: CDR1 SGHRS, CDR2 YFSETQ. Trimming left V 0 bases short and J 8 bases short, with 14 bases between. The CDR3 runs 14 residues. The CDR3 DNA reads TGCGCCAGCAGCTTGGGGGTACAGCACAGCGGCTACACCTTC. Its translation: CASSLGVQHSGYTF. Combining the CDR3 with reference TRBV5-1 and TRBJ1-2 gives the whole variable domain KAGVTQTPRYLIKTRGQQVTLSCSPISGHRSVSWYQQTPGQGLQFLFEYFSETQRNKGNFPGRFSGRQFSNSRSEMNVSTLELGDSALYLCASSLGVQHSGYTFGSGTRLTVV.

V usage is TRBV5-1 and J usage is TRBJ2-1, with 9 bases aligning to TRBD2. The germline gives CDR1 SGHRS, CDR2 YFSETQ. V dropped 0 bases and J dropped 8; count of bases not matched to a gene: 6. CDR3 length equals 15 residues. The CDR3 region has the DNA TGCGCCAGCAGCTTGGCTCTAGCGGGAAAGGATGAGCAGTTCTTC. Its translation: CASSLALAGKDEQFF.

This chain connects TRBV19 to TRBJ2-3, with no clear D. Germline-derived CDR1 and CDR2 are LNHDA and SQIVND (reference sequence). The V gene lost 4 bases and the J gene lost 6 bases, with 8 bases spanning the gap. CDR3 length equals 12 residues. In DNA form, the CDR3 reads TGTGCCAGTAGTACGTTAGTGGATACGCAGTATTTT. Translated: CASSTLVDTQYF.

The chain employs TRBV5-4 and TRBJ2-3; no firm D call. The V and J ends lost 0 bases and 5 bases respectively, with 7 bases between them. CDR3 length equals 13 residues. Germline CDR1 and CDR2: SGHNT and YYREEE (reference sequence). The CDR3 DNA reads TGTGCCAGCAGCTTGGTCCCAGAAGATACGCAGTATTTT. This translates into CASSLVPEDTQYF.

This sequence joins TRBV13 and TRBJ1-1; TRBD1 aligns across 7 bases. The length of the CDR3 is 13 residues. In germline, CDR1 is PRHDT, CDR2 FYEKMQ (reference sequence). V shed 6 bases and J 1 base; nucleotides not matched to a gene: 2. The chain's CDR3 is CASRWTGNTEAFF. The CDR3 nucleotides read TGTGCCAGCAGGTGGACAGGGAACACTGAAGCTTTCTTT.

This clone was seen only a few times. The chain recombines TRBV6-5 with TRBJ1-1; unclear D gene. Germline V lookup: CDR1 MNHEY, CDR2 SVGAGI. The CDR3 has 13 amino acids. Trimming cost V 0 bases and J 8 bases, with 10 bases left between them. CDR3: CASSYSTAEEAFF. CDR3 sequence (DNA): TGTGCCAGCAGTTACTCCACGGCGGAAGAAGCTTTCTTT.

CDR3 DNA sequence: TGCGCCAGCAGCTTGGGTCTAGCGGGAGTGGTCTACGAGCAGTACTTC. This gives the protein CASSLGLAGVVYEQYF. J is TRBJ2-7 and V is TRBV5-1; 10 positions match TRBD2. The CDR3 consists of 16 residues. Trimming removed 0 bases from V and 3 bases from J; junction bases left unmatched: 6. CDR1 is SGHRS, CDR2 YFSETQ, per germline.

Notes on this clone: One end of the junction fails to match germline, which may point to a read error. The chain carries TRBV7-7 and TRBJ2-2, with D uncertain. CDR1 is SSHAT, CDR2 FNYEAQ, per germline (reference sequence). The CDR3 contains 15 residues. CDR3: CASSLNLGNTGELFF. The CDR3 DNA reads as TGTGCTAGCAGCTTAAATCTAGGGAACACCGGGGAGCTGTTTTTT.

This chain uses TRBV19 with TRBJ1-5, with TRBD1 matching 12 bases. CDR1 is LNHDA and CDR2 is SQIVND in the germline V gene (reference sequence). This CDR3 spans 20 amino acids. The V segment lost 3 bases and the J segment 5 bases; nucleotides outside the gene matches: 17. DNA for the CDR3: TGTGCCAGTAGTATTCCTCGGGACAGGGGGCGAGGGTACCGCGATCAGCCCCAGCATTTT. Amino acids: CASSIPRDRGRGYRDQPQHF.

The rearrangement uses TRBV11-1 and TRBJ2-3, with 9 positions matching TRBD2. There are 17 residues in the CDR3. CDR1 SGHAT and CDR2 FQDESV come from the germline V gene (reference sequence). V was pared by 3 bases and J by 2 bases, with 9 bases of the junction left unmatched. The DNA of the CDR3 is TGTGCCAGCAGCTTGAGTGGGCTAGCGGGGCTCACAGATACGCAGTATTTT. This sequence encodes CASSLSGLAGLTDTQYF.

This chain uses TRBV6-4 with TRBJ2-3, with 14 bases fitting TRBD2. V dropped 6 bases and J dropped 0; count of bases not matched to a gene: 8. CDR1 and CDR2 from the germline V gene are MRHNA and SNTAGT. This CDR3 has 18 residues. This CDR3 is CASSPQRTSGGSTDTQYF. The CDR3 bases are TGTGCCAGCAGCCCCCAAAGGACTAGCGGGGGGAGCACAGATACGCAGTATTTT.

The chain recombines TRBV18 with TRBJ2-5; weak D call: TRBD2 (7 bases). V lost 3 bases and J 4 bases, leaving 9 bases between the germline ends. Germline V gene sequence: CDR1 KGHSH, CDR2 LQKENI. This CDR3 contains 13 residues. The CDR3 DNA is TGTGCCAGCTCACCGGGAGGGGGAGAGACCCAGTACTTC. Translation gives CASSPGGGETQYF.

The chain employs TRBV2 and TRBJ2-3, with TRBD2 matching over 7 bases. This CDR3 is built from 14 residues. Germline values: CDR1 SNHLY, CDR2 FYNNEI. The junction had 9 bases not matched to a gene; V was cut back by 6 bases and J by 6 bases. CDR3 sequence (DNA): TGTGCCAGCAGCCCTGGACTAGGCCCGGATACGCAGTATTTT. Protein sequence: CASSPGLGPDTQYF.

Comment on this clone: This sample includes further DNA sequences coding for the same CDR3. The rearrangement uses TRBV18 and TRBJ1-2; maybe TRBD1 (5 bases). CDR1 is KGHSH and CDR2 is LQKENI in the germline V gene. The germline V and J ends were trimmed by 3 bases and 0 bases, with 5 bases remaining between them. CDR3 length equals 13 residues. This CDR3 is CASSPDTNYGYTF. The CDR3 DNA sequence: TGTGCCAGCTCACCGGACACTAACTATGGCTACACCTTC.

The chain recombines TRBV30 with TRBJ2-5; D possibly corresponds to TRBD2 (5 bases). Germline-derived CDR1 and CDR2 are GTSNPN and SVGIG (reference sequence). V dropped 3 bases and J dropped 3 bases, with 11 bases sitting between them. The CDR3 runs to 13 residues. CDR3: CAWSDGLEETQYF. The CDR3 nucleotides read TGTGCCTGGAGCGACGGACTGGAAGAGACCCAGTACTTC. The entire variable domain, with the rest obtained from reference TRBV30 and TRBJ2-5, is as follows: SQTIHQWPATLVQPVGSPLSLECTVEGTSNPNLYWYRQAAGRGLQLLFYSVGIGQISSEVPQNLSASRPQDRQFILSSKKLLLSDSGFYLCAWSDGLEETQYFGPGTRLLVL.

This chain links TRBV5-1 with TRBJ1-1; D might be TRBD1 (5 bases). There are 12 residues in the CDR3. The V gene's germline CDR1 is SGHRS and CDR2 YFSETQ. Trimming stripped 4 bases from V and 5 bases from J, with 9 bases between. The CDR3 DNA sequence: TGCGCCAGCAGCCTAACAGGAACTGAAGCTTTCTTT. Translation gives CASSLTGTEAFF.